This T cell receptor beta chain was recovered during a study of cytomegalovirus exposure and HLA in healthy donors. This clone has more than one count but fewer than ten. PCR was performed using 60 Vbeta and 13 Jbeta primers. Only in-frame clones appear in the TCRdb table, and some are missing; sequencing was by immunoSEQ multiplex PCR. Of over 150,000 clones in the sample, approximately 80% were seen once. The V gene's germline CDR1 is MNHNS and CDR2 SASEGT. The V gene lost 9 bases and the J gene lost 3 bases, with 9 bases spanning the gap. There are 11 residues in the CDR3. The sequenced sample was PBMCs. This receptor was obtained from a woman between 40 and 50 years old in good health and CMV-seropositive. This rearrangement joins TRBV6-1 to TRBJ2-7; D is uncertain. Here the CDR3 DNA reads TGTGCCAGTACTTACCGCTACGAGCAGTACTTC. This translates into CASTYRYEQYF.